This TCR beta chain was sequenced for a study of blood T cell repertoires in COVID-19. Authors' analysis steps: The assay estimated nucleated cells by amplifying reference gene primers. Produced via immunoSEQ multiplex PCR; TCRdb's table is partial and in-frame only. V, J and clone size reflect that table, while D and trimming were determined from the DNA. This sample has hundreds of thousands of clones, with 88% found just once. This clone was picked up a small number of times. The CDR3 loop spans 13 amino acids. V shed 5 bases and J shed 9 bases, with 16 bases lying between them. Germline CDR1 reads SEHNR; CDR2 reads FQNEAQ (reference sequence).

Sequencing was carried out using PBMCs or T cells enriched from blood (not recorded which). The chain recombines TRBV7-9 with TRBJ1-2, with a tentative D call TRBD1 (5 bases). The receptor comes from a woman in her thirties or forties with acute COVID-19. CDR3 sequence (DNA): TGTGCCAGCAGCCAGGACACGAAGGGGAGCTACACCTTC. This gives the protein CASSQDTKGSYTF.